This TCR beta chain was captured in a study of blood T cell repertoires in COVID-19. In the study overall: The origin of the acute and convalescent COVID-19 samples was the United States, Italy and Spain. PBMCs, B-cell-depleted T cells, or T cells provided the cDNA or gDNA that made up the material.

The table lists this clone with a count of one. Trimming removed 4 bases at V and 8 bases at J, with 14 bases between. Germline CDR1 reads SNHLY; CDR2 reads FYNNEI. CDR3 length: 13 residues. Source study methods: Reference gene primer amplification gave nucleated cell count estimates. Sequencing used immunoSEQ multiplex PCR; TCRdb keeps in-frame clones, though not all of them. D and trimming were read from the DNA, whereas the V and J calls and clone size are those reported in that table. The repertoire holds about 280,000 clones, with roughly four fifths as singletons. The clonotype originates from a woman between 45 and 60 years old who had recovered from COVID-19. The chain recombines TRBV2 with TRBJ1-2; unclear D gene. The specimen was peripheral blood. The CDR3 nucleotides are TGTGCCAGCAGTGGGGGAGGAGTAGGAGGCTACACCTTC. Protein product: CASSGGGVGGYTF.